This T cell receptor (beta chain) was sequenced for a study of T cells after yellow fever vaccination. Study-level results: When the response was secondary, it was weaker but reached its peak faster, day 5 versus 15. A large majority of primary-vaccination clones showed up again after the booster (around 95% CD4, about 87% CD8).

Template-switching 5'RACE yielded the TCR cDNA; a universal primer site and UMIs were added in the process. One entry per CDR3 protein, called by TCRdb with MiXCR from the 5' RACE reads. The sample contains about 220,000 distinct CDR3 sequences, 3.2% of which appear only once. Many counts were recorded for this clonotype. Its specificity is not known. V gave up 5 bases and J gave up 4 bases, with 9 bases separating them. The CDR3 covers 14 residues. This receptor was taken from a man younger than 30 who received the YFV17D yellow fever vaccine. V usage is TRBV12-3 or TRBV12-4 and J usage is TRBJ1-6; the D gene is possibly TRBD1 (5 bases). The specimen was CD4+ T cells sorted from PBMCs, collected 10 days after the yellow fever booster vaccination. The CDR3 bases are TGTGCCAGCAGTGGAACAGGTTATAATTCACCCCTCCACTTT. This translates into CASSGTGYNSPLHF.